The entry that follows covers one T cell receptor beta chain sequence. Its antigen is unknown. One base away there is no much larger clone; base qualities are not given. The germline V gene provides CDR1 SGHAT and CDR2 FQNNGV. The CDR3, cysteine through phenylalanine, is 15 amino acids long. CDR3 DNA only is kept here, 45 bases in frame from base 1. V loses 5 bases at its end and J loses 3 bases; junction bases beyond the gene matches: 8. The data belong to a study of technical replicates of blood from a handful of donors (dated by TCRdb to 2015 to 2018). The library was produced with the immunoSEQ multiplex PCR assay. What TCRdb holds here is the immuneACCESS table cut down to in-frame rearrangements. Part of the clones is not present; checked against another copy, under half of the missing clones reflect an unresolved V gene, and the others are unexplained. Within this sample are almost 70,000 clones, with around nine tenths of them counted one time only. Under 0.5% of the sample goes to the ten largest clones.

The receptor was derived from a human donor in good health. The sample was T cells isolated from PBMCs. The sequence is built from TRBV11-2 and TRBJ2-7; 9 middle bases align to TRBD1. The DNA is as follows: TGTGCCAGCAGCCTAGGACAGGGGCCGAGCTACGAGCAGTACTTC. Its protein is CASSLGQGPSYEQYF.